The T cell receptor (beta chain) described here comes from a study of beta chain features in type 1 diabetes. Study outcomes and limitations: Type 1 diabetes patients showed a moderate but significant shortening of TCRB CDR3s in all four CD4+ subsets. The question of HLA type influencing TCRB rearrangement was one that remained unresolved here.

The CDR3 spans 15 residues. The entirety of the isolated RNA underwent reverse transcription, so expressed TCRB transcripts were sequenced. The method was immunoSEQ multiplex PCR; TCRdb's version includes in-frame clones alone and lacks a portion of them. The top ten clones hold roughly 0.017% of a sample with 350,000 to 450,000 clones, over 12% of them seen once. This clone has just a few counts. Its antigen remains unidentified. Sequencing input: naive CD4+ T cells from blood. The chain combines TRBV21-1 with TRBJ2-1; the listed D gene, TRBD2, was not tested against the DNA. TRBV21-1 is described as a pseudogene. The receptor was derived from a woman between 18 and 30 years old in good health. CDR3 amino acids: CASSSLGRRTNEQFF. CDR3 DNA sequence: TGTGCCAGCAGCTCCCTAGGGCGCAGGACTAATGAGCAGTTCTTC.